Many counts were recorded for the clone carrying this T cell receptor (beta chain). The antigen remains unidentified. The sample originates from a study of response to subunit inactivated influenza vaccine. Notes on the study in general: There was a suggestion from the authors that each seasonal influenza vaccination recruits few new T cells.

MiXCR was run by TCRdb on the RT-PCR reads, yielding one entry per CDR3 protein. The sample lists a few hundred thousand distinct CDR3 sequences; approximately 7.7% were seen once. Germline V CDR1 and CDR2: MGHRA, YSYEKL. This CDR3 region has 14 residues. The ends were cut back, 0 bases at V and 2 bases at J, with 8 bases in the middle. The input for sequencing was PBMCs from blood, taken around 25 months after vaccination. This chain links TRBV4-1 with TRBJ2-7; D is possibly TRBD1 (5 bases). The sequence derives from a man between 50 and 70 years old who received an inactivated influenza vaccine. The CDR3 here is CASSQEEQAYEQYF. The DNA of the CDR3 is TGCGCCAGCAGCCAAGAGGAACAGGCCTACGAGCAGTACTTC.